A selection of T cell receptor beta chains follows, all from one sample in a study of early T cells in non-severe SARS-CoV-2 infection. TCRdb re-called the 5' RACE reads with MiXCR, one entry per CDR3 protein. The sample includes about 94,000 distinct CDR3 sequences, over 10% of them seen just once. The sample was whole blood. The receptors stem from an adult who was a healthcare worker with PCR-confirmed SARS-CoV-2 infection or an uninfected control (not recorded which). Both conserved end residues are part of each CDR3. A D gene is named only where the DNA matches it firmly. Clone size is shown for a subset of rows, as once, few, many or a class of expanded clone.

length | size | J | V | D | CDR3 | DNA
15 | NA | TRBJ1-2 | TRBV4-1 | NA | CASSQDRGTSYGYTF | TGCGCCAGCAGCCAAGATCGGGGGACTTCCTATGGCTACACCTTC
15 | NA | TRBJ2-2 | TRBV28 | TRBD1 | CATQDGTGWTGELFF | TGTGCCACCCAGGACGGGACAGGGTGGACCGGGGAGCTGTTTTTT
17 | NA | TRBJ2-5 | TRBV6-5 | NA | CASSPSPFGVFQETQYF | TGTGCCAGCAGTCCGAGCCCTTTCGGAGTATTCCAAGAGACCCAGTACTTC
14 | NA | TRBJ2-3 | TRBV29-1 | NA | CSLLGGALTDTQYF | TGCAGCCTTCTGGGGGGGGCCTTGACAGATACGCAGTATTTT
13 | NA | TRBJ1-3 | TRBV7-9 | NA | CASSPLTGNTIYF | TGTGCCAGCAGCCCCCTGACTGGAAACACCATATATTTT
12 | once | TRBJ1-1 | TRBV10-3 | NA | CAISEGYSEAFF | TGTGCCATCAGTGAGGGGTACTCTGAAGCTTTCTTT
15 | NA | TRBJ2-3 | TRBV28 | NA | CASSFSSTSTDTQFF | TGTGCCAGCAGTTTTAGTAGCACTAGCACAGATACGCAGTTTTTT
16 | NA | TRBJ2-2 | TRBV7-2 | NA | CASSLAGGTRTGELFF | TGTGCCAGCAGCTTAGCGGGGGGAACGCGCACCGGGGAGCTGTTTTTT
16 | many | TRBJ2-6 | TRBV7-2 | NA | CASSLKGLSGANVLTF | TGTGCCAGCAGCTTAAAGGGTTTGTCTGGGGCCAACGTCCTGACTTTC
14 | NA | TRBJ1-2 | TRBV27 | TRBD1 | CASSPRTGEVGYTF | TGTGCCAGCAGTCCCCGGACAGGGGAAGTAGGCTACACCTTC
15 | NA | TRBJ2-3 | TRBV9 | NA | CASSVAGVSGDTQYF | TGTGCCAGCAGCGTAGCCGGGGTCTCGGGAGATACGCAGTATTTT
17 | few | TRBJ2-5 | TRBV12-3/TRBV12-4 | NA | CASGVTPLGGGIKTQYF | TGTGCCAGCGGGGTAACTCCCCTCGGGGGCGGAATAAAGACCCAGTACTTC
14 | few | TRBJ2-5 | TRBV27 | NA | CASSLSGAEVTQYF | TGTGCCAGCAGTTTATCAGGGGCGGAGGTGACCCAGTACTTC
14 | NA | TRBJ1-1 | TRBV12-3/TRBV12-4 | NA | CASSLDISNTEAFF | TGTGCCAGCAGTTTGGATATTTCGAACACTGAAGCTTTCTTT
15 | NA | TRBJ2-7 | TRBV7-2 | TRBD2 | CASSLPPGGSYEQYF | TGTGCCAGCAGCCTGCCCCCGGGGGGGTCCTACGAGCAGTACTTC
13 | few | TRBJ1-5 | TRBV27 | NA | CASKDHGNQPQHF | TGTGCCAGCAAGGATCACGGCAATCAGCCCCAGCATTTT
16 | NA | TRBJ1-3 | TRBV4-1 | NA | CASSHLIGGAGNTIYF | TGCGCCAGCAGCCATTTAATCGGGGGAGCTGGAAACACCATATATTTT
15 | many | TRBJ2-2 | TRBV12-3/TRBV12-4 | NA | CASSIPGQGIGELFF | TGTGCCAGCAGCATACCGGGACAAGGGATCGGGGAGCTGTTTTTT
15 | many | TRBJ1-1 | TRBV7-2 | NA | CASSLLRVGNTEAFF | TGTGCCAGCAGCTTATTGCGTGTGGGGAACACTGAAGCTTTCTTT
16 | few | TRBJ2-1 | TRBV7-9 | NA | CASSLARLDYYNEQFF | TGTGCCAGCAGCTTAGCACGGTTGGACTATTACAATGAGCAGTTCTTC
12 | many | TRBJ2-3 | TRBV7-6 | NA | CASSSNRDTQYF | TGTGCCAGCAGCTCCAACAGGGACACGCAGTATTTT
15 | few | TRBJ2-1 | TRBV7-2 | NA | CASSLGLHSYNEQFF | TGTGCCAGCAGCTTAGGTCTCCACTCCTACAATGAGCAGTTCTTC
13 | many | TRBJ2-7 | TRBV20-1 | NA | CSASMYPPYEQYF | TGCAGTGCTAGTATGTACCCCCCCTACGAGCAGTACTTC
16 | many | TRBJ1-1 | TRBV6-5 | TRBD1 | CASSPRTGWELWEAFF | TGTGCCAGCAGCCCTCGGACAGGGTGGGAGCTGTGGGAAGCTTTCTTT
17 | NA | TRBJ1-3 | TRBV11-2 | NA | CASSPQRQGISENTIYF | TGTGCCAGCAGCCCCCAGCGGCAGGGGATCTCTGAAAACACCATATATTTT
15 | many | TRBJ1-4 | TRBV6-1 | NA | CASVSGEATNEKLFF | TGTGCCAGCGTATCGGGTGAAGCAACTAATGAAAAACTGTTTTTT
14 | many | TRBJ2-7 | TRBV6-2/TRBV6-3 | TRBD1 | CASCDRGRSYEQYF | TGTGCCAGCTGCGACAGGGGTCGTTCCTACGAGCAGTACTTC
14 | many | TRBJ2-7 | TRBV5-4 | NA | CASSFSGHAYEQYF | TGTGCCAGCAGCTTTTCAGGGCACGCTTACGAGCAGTACTTC
15 | few | TRBJ2-3 | TRBV20-1 | NA | CSARDETGRTDTQYF | TGCAGTGCTAGAGATGAAACGGGCCGCACAGATACGCAGTATTTT
14 | once | TRBJ2-3 | TRBV5-1 | NA | CASRAEYNTDTQYF | TGCGCCAGCAGAGCGGAGTACAACACAGATACGCAGTATTTT
14 | few | TRBJ2-2 | TRBV10-2 | NA | CASRAADLTGELFF | TGCGCCAGCAGAGCGGCAGACCTTACCGGGGAGCTGTTTTTT
16 | few | TRBJ2-2 | TRBV7-6 | TRBD2 | CASSSTPRTSPGELFF | TGTGCCAGCAGCTCTACCCCCCGGACTAGCCCCGGGGAGCTGTTTTTT
11 | NA | TRBJ1-2 | TRBV29-1 | NA | CSVPTGYGYTF | TGCAGCGTGCCTACAGGGTATGGCTACACCTTC
15 | many | TRBJ1-1 | TRBV15 | NA | CATSREGGSNTEAFF | TGTGCCACCAGCAGAGAAGGTGGGTCGAACACTGAAGCTTTCTTT
14 | few | TRBJ2-3 | TRBV20-1 | NA | CSAPVGASTDTQYF | TGCAGTGCTCCTGTCGGGGCCAGCACAGATACGCAGTATTTT
12 | NA | TRBJ2-5 | TRBV18 | NA | CASSPVVETQYF | TGTGCCAGCTCACCGGTTGTTGAGACCCAGTACTTC
14 | many | TRBJ2-1 | TRBV7-2 | NA | CASSPYPVGAEQFF | TGTGCCAGCAGCCCGTATCCAGTCGGCGCTGAGCAGTTCTTC
14 | many | TRBJ2-3 | TRBV6-1 | NA | CASNQGGGGDTQYF | TGTGCCAGCAATCAAGGGGGGGGCGGAGATACGCAGTATTTT
15 | large | TRBJ2-3 | TRBV10-2 | TRBD1 | CASSEWGQGRDTQYF | TGCGCCAGCAGTGAGTGGGGACAGGGAAGAGATACGCAGTATTTT
15 | NA | TRBJ2-7 | TRBV6-5 | TRBD1 | CASRSSPGQKTWQYF | TGTGCCAGCAGATCCTCCCCGGGACAGAAGACTTGGCAGTACTTC